The TCR beta chain described here comes from a study of identical twins. Findings and limits, study-wide: The degree of excess twin sharing was weaker in beta out-of-frame sequences. Partial confounding of zero-insertion analyses by invariant MAIT and iNKT cells was possible. The study found excess low generation probability among twin-shared out-of-frame alpha sequences.

This clonotype occurred many times. What it binds is unknown. Using its own MiXCR run on the 5' RACE reads, TCRdb lists one record per CDR3 protein. The sample has about 700,000 distinct CDR3 sequences, 5.5% to 6.5% seen once. The CDR3 covers 15 residues. Germline V gene sequence: CDR1 SGDLS, CDR2 YYNGEE. Trimming left V 0 bases short and J 4 bases short, with 11 bases between. This clonotype was obtained from a man between 18 and 35 years old in good health. Sequenced material: naive T cells sorted from blood. The chain joins TRBV9 to TRBJ2-1; no clear D. The CDR3 reads CASSVDSSPYNEQFF. The DNA for the CDR3 is TGTGCCAGCAGCGTAGACAGTTCGCCTTACAATGAGCAGTTCTTC.